Listed below are T cell receptor beta chains from one sample, sequenced in a study of T cell responses to AZD1222 COVID-19 vaccine. Sequencing used immunoSEQ multiplex PCR; TCRdb keeps in-frame clones, though not all of them. The profile shows roughly 180,000 clones, just over 90% of them singletons. This specimen consisted of peripheral blood, obtained 28 days after the second AZD1222 dose. All receptors derive from an adult who received the AZD1222 COVID-19 vaccine. Both conserved end residues are part of each CDR3. D genes are given only for firm matches. The size field is filled for only some rows; it gives once, few, many or a size class.

j_gene: TRBJ1-5
abundance: .
v_gene: TRBV7-3
d_gene: .
CDR3nt: TGTGCCAGCAGCTTCGGAAATAATCAGCCCCAGCATTTT
CDR3aa: CASSFGNNQPQHF

j_gene: TRBJ1-3
abundance: .
v_gene: TRBV15
d_gene: TRBD1
CDR3nt: TGTGCCACCAGCAGATCGGGGGACAGAGGAAACACCATATATTTT
CDR3aa: CATSRSGDRGNTIYF

j_gene: TRBJ1-2
abundance: .
v_gene: TRBV7-9
d_gene: TRBD1
CDR3nt: TGTGCCAGCAGCCCCGGGTCGGCAGGGGGCCTCTATGGCTACACCTTC
CDR3aa: CASSPGSAGGLYGYTF

j_gene: TRBJ2-3
abundance: .
v_gene: TRBV19
d_gene: .
CDR3nt: TGTGCCAGTAGTAGACCAGACTCTTTCACAGATACGCAGTATTTT
CDR3aa: CASSRPDSFTDTQYF

j_gene: TRBJ1-2
abundance: .
v_gene: TRBV7-9
d_gene: TRBD1
CDR3nt: TGTGCCAGCAGCTTAGCGGGACAGGGGGCGCCGGGCTACACCTTC
CDR3aa: CASSLAGQGAPGYTF

j_gene: TRBJ1-2
abundance: .
v_gene: TRBV7-2
d_gene: .
CDR3nt: TGTGCCAGCAGCTTAGTCACTGAGGCTGGCTACACCTTC
CDR3aa: CASSLVTEAGYTF

j_gene: TRBJ2-1
abundance: .
v_gene: TRBV27
d_gene: .
CDR3nt: TGTGCCAGCTCCTTCGACTCGGCCCCCTACAATGAGCAGTTCTTC
CDR3aa: CASSFDSAPYNEQFF

j_gene: TRBJ1-2
abundance: .
v_gene: TRBV3-1/TRBV3-2
d_gene: TRBD1
CDR3nt: TGTGCCAGCAGCCTCCTGATACAGGGGTCGAAGGGCTACACCTTC
CDR3aa: CASSLLIQGSKGYTF

j_gene: TRBJ1-1
abundance: .
v_gene: TRBV7-2
d_gene: TRBD1
CDR3nt: TGTGCCAGCAGCGTGACAGGGCACATGAACACTGAAGCTTTCTTT
CDR3aa: CASSVTGHMNTEAFF

j_gene: TRBJ2-7
abundance: .
v_gene: TRBV7-2
d_gene: .
CDR3nt: TGTGCCAGCAGCTTAGCGGGGTCTAGCTACGAGCAGTACTTC
CDR3aa: CASSLAGSSYEQYF

j_gene: TRBJ2-3
abundance: .
v_gene: TRBV27
d_gene: .
CDR3nt: TGTGCCAGCAGTTTACCCAGCACAGATACGCAGTATTTT
CDR3aa: CASSLPSTDTQYF

j_gene: TRBJ2-1
abundance: .
v_gene: TRBV30
d_gene: .
CDR3nt: TGTGCCTCGGGTGTGATTGAGCAGTTCTTC
CDR3aa: CASGVIEQFF

j_gene: TRBJ1-2
abundance: .
v_gene: TRBV6-5
d_gene: TRBD1
CDR3nt: TGTGCCAGCAGCCGGGGACAGGGTGGGGGCTACACCTTC
CDR3aa: CASSRGQGGGYTF

j_gene: TRBJ1-4
abundance: .
v_gene: TRBV5-6
d_gene: TRBD1
CDR3nt: TGTGCCAGCAGCGCCGGGGACAGCTCGGATTTTAATGAAAAACTGTTTTTT
CDR3aa: CASSAGDSSDFNEKLFF

j_gene: TRBJ2-1
abundance: .
v_gene: TRBV19
d_gene: TRBD2
CDR3nt: TGTGCCAGTAGTATGGGGACTAGCGGGAGGGGCGAGCAGTTCTTC
CDR3aa: CASSMGTSGRGEQFF

j_gene: TRBJ1-2
abundance: .
v_gene: TRBV9
d_gene: .
CDR3nt: TGTGCCAGCAGCGCGACCCTGGGCAATGGCTACACCTTC
CDR3aa: CASSATLGNGYTF

j_gene: TRBJ2-3
abundance: .
v_gene: TRBV7-9
d_gene: TRBD2
CDR3nt: TGTGCCAGCAGCTGGGGACTAGCGGTTAGCACAGATACGCAGTATTTT
CDR3aa: CASSWGLAVSTDTQYF

j_gene: TRBJ2-1
abundance: .
v_gene: TRBV19
d_gene: .
CDR3nt: TGTGCCAGTAGACTAGTTCAGGGGAATGAGCAGTTCTTC
CDR3aa: CASRLVQGNEQFF

j_gene: TRBJ2-7
abundance: .
v_gene: TRBV3-1/TRBV3-2
d_gene: TRBD2
CDR3nt: TGTGCCAGCAGCCTTAAACGGACTAGCGGGAGTTTCCAGTACTTC
CDR3aa: CASSLKRTSGSFQYF

j_gene: TRBJ2-1
abundance: .
v_gene: TRBV7-9
d_gene: .
CDR3nt: TGTGCCAGCAGCAGGTGGGCGAGTGGGGCATATTCCGGGCTACCCAACAATGAGCAGTTCTTC
CDR3aa: CASSRWASGAYSGLPNNEQFF

j_gene: TRBJ1-2
abundance: .
v_gene: TRBV29-1
d_gene: .
CDR3nt: TGCAGCGCCTCTCGAGGGAACTATGGCTACACCTTC
CDR3aa: CSASRGNYGYTF

j_gene: TRBJ1-4
abundance: .
v_gene: TRBV4-1
d_gene: .
CDR3nt: TGCGCCAGCAGCCAAGGACAGCCGATTAATGAAAAACTGTTTTTT
CDR3aa: CASSQGQPINEKLFF

j_gene: TRBJ1-2
abundance: .
v_gene: TRBV11-2
d_gene: .
CDR3nt: TGTGCCAGCAGCTTAGATTACGGCGACTATGGCTACACCTTC
CDR3aa: CASSLDYGDYGYTF

j_gene: TRBJ1-1
abundance: .
v_gene: TRBV14
d_gene: .
CDR3nt: TGTGCCAGCAGCCAACAGGGATTAGTAGCTTTCTTT
CDR3aa: CASSQQGLVAFF

j_gene: TRBJ2-2
abundance: .
v_gene: TRBV6-5
d_gene: .
CDR3nt: TGTGCCAGCAGGCAATATACGAACACCGGGGAGCTGTTTTTT
CDR3aa: CASRQYTNTGELFF

j_gene: TRBJ2-5
abundance: .
v_gene: TRBV18
d_gene: .
CDR3nt: TGTGCCAGCTCTCCCGGTTTTACTCAAGAGACCCAGTACTTC
CDR3aa: CASSPGFTQETQYF

j_gene: TRBJ2-7
abundance: .
v_gene: TRBV6-5
d_gene: .
CDR3nt: TGTGCCAGCAGTCAACAGGGGACTAGCGAGCAGTACTTC
CDR3aa: CASSQQGTSEQYF

j_gene: TRBJ2-7
abundance: .
v_gene: TRBV14
d_gene: TRBD2
CDR3nt: TGTGCCAGCAGCCAATGGATAGCGGGACCCAACTACGAGCAGTACTTC
CDR3aa: CASSQWIAGPNYEQYF

j_gene: TRBJ1-1
abundance: .
v_gene: TRBV6-5
d_gene: TRBD1
CDR3nt: TGTGCCAGCAACCAACAGGGGGCATTTGGGTCGGCTTTCTTT
CDR3aa: CASNQQGAFGSAFF

j_gene: TRBJ1-2
abundance: .
v_gene: TRBV7-2
d_gene: TRBD1
CDR3nt: TGTGCCAGCAGGATTGGAACAGGGGGCGTAGGGGGCTACACCTTC
CDR3aa: CASRIGTGGVGGYTF

j_gene: TRBJ2-1
abundance: .
v_gene: TRBV5-6
d_gene: .
CDR3nt: TGTGCCAGCAGCTTCTATAGGGGGATCTACAATGAGCAGTTCTTC
CDR3aa: CASSFYRGIYNEQFF

j_gene: TRBJ2-6
abundance: once
v_gene: TRBV19
d_gene: .
CDR3nt: TGTGCCAGTAAAGATCGGGCTGGGGCCAACGTCCTGACTTTC
CDR3aa: CASKDRAGANVLTF

j_gene: TRBJ1-1
abundance: .
v_gene: TRBV18
d_gene: .
CDR3nt: TGTGCCAGCTCACCACCGGGGGGATCGAACACTGAAGCTTTCTTT
CDR3aa: CASSPPGGSNTEAFF

j_gene: TRBJ2-7
abundance: .
v_gene: TRBV7-9
d_gene: .
CDR3nt: TGTGCCAGCAGCCCACTCGACTCCTACGAGCAGTACTTC
CDR3aa: CASSPLDSYEQYF

j_gene: TRBJ2-1
abundance: .
v_gene: TRBV3-1/TRBV3-2
d_gene: TRBD2
CDR3nt: TGTGCCAGCAGCCAAGGGTGGACTAGCCGAAATGAGCAGTTCTTC
CDR3aa: CASSQGWTSRNEQFF

j_gene: TRBJ2-1
abundance: .
v_gene: TRBV6-5
d_gene: .
CDR3nt: TGTGCCAGCAGTCCCCCAGGGGCGATCTACAATGAGCAGTTCTTC
CDR3aa: CASSPPGAIYNEQFF

j_gene: TRBJ2-1
abundance: .
v_gene: TRBV7-8
d_gene: .
CDR3nt: TGTGCCAGCAGCTTAGGGGGGCGGGGAGAGCAGTTCTTC
CDR3aa: CASSLGGRGEQFF

j_gene: TRBJ1-1
abundance: .
v_gene: TRBV29-1
d_gene: .
CDR3nt: TGCAGCGTTGCCAGGGTCTCTATGTATTACACTGAAGCTTTCTTT
CDR3aa: CSVARVSMYYTEAFF

j_gene: TRBJ2-3
abundance: .
v_gene: TRBV29-1
d_gene: .
CDR3nt: TGCAGCGCCGCCAACACAGATACGCAGTATTTT
CDR3aa: CSAANTDTQYF

j_gene: TRBJ2-5
abundance: .
v_gene: TRBV11-2
d_gene: TRBD2
CDR3nt: TGTGCCAGCAGCTCCCTAGCGGGGAGAGGGGAGACCCAGTACTTC
CDR3aa: CASSSLAGRGETQYF

j_gene: TRBJ1-1
abundance: .
v_gene: TRBV27
d_gene: TRBD1
CDR3nt: TGTGCCAGCAGTCTCAGGGGGGAGAACACTGAAGCTTTCTTT
CDR3aa: CASSLRGENTEAFF

j_gene: TRBJ2-3
abundance: .
v_gene: TRBV9
d_gene: TRBD1
CDR3nt: TGTGCCAGCAGCCTCTCGCGACAGGGGGGCACAGATACGCAGTATTTT
CDR3aa: CASSLSRQGGTDTQYF